This T cell receptor beta chain was recovered during a study of breast tumors, draining lymph nodes, adjacent tissues. V was cut by 6 bases and J by 0 bases, with 15 bases left in between. This CDR3 is 16 amino acids long. In TCRdb, the multiplex PCR reads were re-called with MiXCR into one record per CDR3 protein. The repertoire includes over 200,000 distinct CDR3 sequences, less than 35% of them detected once, and approximately 4% sits in the top ten. Breast cancer patients provided tissue from their axillary draining lymph nodes. This clonotype was detected many times. This clonotype was sampled from a female donor with breast cancer. Some clones in this sample may be carry-over from other donors' samples. The chain couples TRBV12-3 or TRBV12-4 to TRBJ2-1; the D gene is possibly TRBD1 (5 bases). Sample: axillary lymph node tissue. CDR3 nucleotides: TGTGCCAGCAGCTCCAGGGTTAAGAGCTCCTACAATGAGCAGTTCTTC. This encodes CASSSRVKSSYNEQFF.